Included here is one TCR beta chain sequence, with context. As yet, its antigen is unknown. Profiled with immunoSEQ multiplex PCR; TCRdb holds only in-frame clones, not every one. The repertoire holds over 150,000 clones, with roughly 87% as singletons. This sample is drawn from a study of T cell responses to AZD1222 COVID-19 vaccine. Study-wide context: Pooling of second doses given at about 4 or about 12 weeks was done. Overall study findings and caveats: Seropositive at baseline were only a handful of AZD1222 recipients. Repertoire sampling occurred only after the peak T cell response.

V lost 7 bases, J lost 4 bases, and 5 bases stayed unmatched. Germline V gene lookup returns CDR1 LNHDA and CDR2 SQIVND (reference sequence). The CDR3 is 14 amino acids. The chain combines TRBV19 with TRBJ2-1; 9 nucleotides line up with TRBD1. This sequence was found in an adult in good health. Sample: peripheral blood, taken on day 0 of AZD1222 vaccination. CDR3 sequence reads: CASTPQGAYNEQFF. In DNA, the CDR3 is TGTGCCAGTACCCCACAGGGGGCATACAATGAGCAGTTCTTC.